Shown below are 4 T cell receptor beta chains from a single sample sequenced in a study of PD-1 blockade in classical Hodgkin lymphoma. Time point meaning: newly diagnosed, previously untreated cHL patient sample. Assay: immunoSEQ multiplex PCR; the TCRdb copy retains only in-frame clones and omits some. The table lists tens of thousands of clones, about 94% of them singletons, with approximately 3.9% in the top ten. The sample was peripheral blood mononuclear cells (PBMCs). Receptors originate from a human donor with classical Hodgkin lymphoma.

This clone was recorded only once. The CDR3 nucleotides are TGTGCCAGCAGTGACTTCCGGGACAGGCTTGAAAAACTGTTTTTT. This gives the protein CASSDFRDRLEKLFF. This chain joins TRBV25-1 and TRBJ1-4; 8 bases are shared with TRBD1. This CDR3 has 15 amino acids. V shed 3 bases, J shed 7 bases, and the junction held 7 bases outside the gene matches. CDR1 is MGHDK, CDR2 SYGVNS, per germline.

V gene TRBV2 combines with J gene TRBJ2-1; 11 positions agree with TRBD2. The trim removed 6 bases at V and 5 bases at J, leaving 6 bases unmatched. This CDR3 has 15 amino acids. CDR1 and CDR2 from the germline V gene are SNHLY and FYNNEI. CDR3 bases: TGTGCCAGCAGGCAAACTAGCGGGAGCGACAATGAGCAGTTCTTC. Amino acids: CASRQTSGSDNEQFF.

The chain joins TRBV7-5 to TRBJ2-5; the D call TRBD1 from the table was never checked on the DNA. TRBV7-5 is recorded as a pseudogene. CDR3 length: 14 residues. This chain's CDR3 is CVRSLGYLPRAQYF. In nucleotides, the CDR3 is TGTGTCAGAAGCTTAGGGTACTTACCCAGGGCCCAGTACTTC.

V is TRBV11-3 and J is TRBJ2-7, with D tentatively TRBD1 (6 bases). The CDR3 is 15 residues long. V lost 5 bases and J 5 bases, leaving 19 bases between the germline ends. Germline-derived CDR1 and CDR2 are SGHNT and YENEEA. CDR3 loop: CASSRGQGMADEQYF. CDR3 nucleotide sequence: TGTGCCAGCAGCAGGGGACAAGGAATGGCGGACGAGCAGTACTTC.